This T cell receptor (beta chain) was captured by sequencing in a study of blood T cell repertoires in COVID-19. Study in general: Sites in the United States, Italy and Spain provided acute and convalescent COVID-19 samples. The cDNA or gDNA used as material had been derived from T cells, B-cell-depleted T cells, or PBMCs.

Original analysis: Estimation of nucleated cell counts was performed using reference gene primer amplification. TCRdb's copy holds only in-frame clones and misses some; the assay was immunoSEQ multiplex PCR. V and J calls and clone size are as listed in that table; D and trimming were resolved from the DNA. The profile shows 200,000 or so clones, 80% to 90% of them singletons. The age range of participants was about 18 to 89 years, with residence in about 25 US areas. V was clipped by 4 bases and J by 2 bases; unmatched bases: 3. The CDR3 sequence is 14 residues long. Germline CDR1 is MGHDK and CDR2 is SYGVNS.

The chain recombines TRBV25-1 with TRBJ1-2; the match to TRBD1 covers 8 bases. The sequenced sample was PBMCs or T cells enriched from blood (not recorded which). This clonotype was obtained from a woman in her thirties or forties with acute COVID-19. CDR3: CASSGQGANYGYTF. CDR3 nucleotides: TGTGCCAGCAGTGGCCAGGGGGCCAACTATGGCTACACCTTC.